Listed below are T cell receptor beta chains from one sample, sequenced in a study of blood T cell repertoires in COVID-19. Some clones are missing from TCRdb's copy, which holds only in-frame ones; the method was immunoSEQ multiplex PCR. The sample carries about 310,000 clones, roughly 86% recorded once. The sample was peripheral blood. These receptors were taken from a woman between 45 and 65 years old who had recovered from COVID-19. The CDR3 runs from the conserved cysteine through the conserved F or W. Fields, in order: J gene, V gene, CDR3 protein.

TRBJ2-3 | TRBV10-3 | CAISETSGGPPWADTQYF
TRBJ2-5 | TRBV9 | CASSPRQGQETQYF
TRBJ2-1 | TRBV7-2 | CASSSPQNNEQFF
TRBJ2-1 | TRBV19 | CATVAGGGEQFF
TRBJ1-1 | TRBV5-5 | CASSLQMRIQGRNTEAFF
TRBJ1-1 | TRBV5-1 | CASSLQEMNTEAFF
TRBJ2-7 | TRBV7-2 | CASSTVLAGTSYEQYF
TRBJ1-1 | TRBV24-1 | CATKGQGASTEAFF
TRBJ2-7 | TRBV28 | CASRFSGPYEQYF
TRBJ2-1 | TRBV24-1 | CATSARGQGPGDEQFF
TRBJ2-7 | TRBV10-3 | CAIGGTGVSPYEQYF
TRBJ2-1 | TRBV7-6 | CASSPGTSGMANEQFF
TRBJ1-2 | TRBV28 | CASSLPDRYYGYTF
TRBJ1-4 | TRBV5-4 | CASSLYAQTSNEKLFF
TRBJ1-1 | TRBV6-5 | CASIRGAEAFF
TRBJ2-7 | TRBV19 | CASSIAPGQGLDEQYF
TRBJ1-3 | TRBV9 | CASSPPASRYSGNTIYF
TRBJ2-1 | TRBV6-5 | CASSPRTGSKDEQFF
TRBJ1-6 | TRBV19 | CASSTNRDSPLHF
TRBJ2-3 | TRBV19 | CASSIGIEDTQYF
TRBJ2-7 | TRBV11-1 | CASSSEPRFYEQYF
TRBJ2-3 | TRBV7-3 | CASSSLSGGRDTQYF
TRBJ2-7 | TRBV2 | CASQLAGAIYEQYF
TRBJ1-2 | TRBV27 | CASSSLDRGSSYTF
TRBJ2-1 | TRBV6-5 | CASSYSLAGGSNEQFF
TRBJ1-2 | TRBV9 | CASSRDRGPYGYTF
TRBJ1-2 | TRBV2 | CASSELGANYGYTF
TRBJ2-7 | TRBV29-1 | CSVAGVKGTPEQYF
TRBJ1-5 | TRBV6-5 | CASSPDGIGNQPQHF
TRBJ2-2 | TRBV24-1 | CATSDLPSGRGELFF
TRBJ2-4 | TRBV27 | CASSSRTEINIQYF
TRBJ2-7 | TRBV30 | CAWDLGPYEQYF
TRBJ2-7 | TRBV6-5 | CASTPLDRVGEQYF
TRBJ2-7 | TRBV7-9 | CASSAPPLAGFSYEQYF
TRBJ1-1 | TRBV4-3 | CASSLDRAGTEAFF
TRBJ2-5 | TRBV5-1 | CASSRGQGASETQYF
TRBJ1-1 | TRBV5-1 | CASSLRQGENTEAFF
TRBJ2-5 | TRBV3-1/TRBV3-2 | CASSQGPSGGLGETQYF